A selection of T cell receptor beta chains follows, all from one sample in a study of cytomegalovirus exposure and HLA in healthy donors. Some clones are missing from TCRdb's copy, which holds only in-frame ones; the method was immunoSEQ multiplex PCR. The sample carries around 120,000 clones, 74% recorded once. The sample comprised PBMCs. Source of these receptors: a man in his forties or fifties in good health and CMV-seropositive. The CDR3 runs from the conserved cysteine through the conserved F or W. Fields, in order: CDR3 DNA, CDR3 protein, J gene, V gene, clone size, D gene. The D gene is left open where the match is weak. The size field is filled for only some rows; it gives once, few, many or a size class.

TGTGCCAGCAGTGAAATGGTTAGCGGGGCATCCGGGGAGCTGTTTTTT | CASSEMVSGASGELFF | TRBJ2-2 | TRBV6-1 | - | TRBD2
TGTGCCAGCTCACCTGATCTCCAGATGTATGAGCAGTACTTC | CASSPDLQMYEQYF | TRBJ2-7 | TRBV18 | once | -
TGTGCCAGCTCACCCCGACAGGGGGCAGGCACTGAAGCTTTCTTT | CASSPRQGAGTEAFF | TRBJ1-1 | TRBV18 | - | TRBD1
TGTGCCTGGAGTCCGCGGCCCGGGACTAGCGGGAGGACCACAGATACGCAGTATTTT | CAWSPRPGTSGRTTDTQYF | TRBJ2-3 | TRBV30 | once | TRBD2
TGTGCCAGCACCTTACAGGGTCCGGGCACAGATACGCAGTATTTT | CASTLQGPGTDTQYF | TRBJ2-3 | TRBV28 | - | -
TGCGCCAGCAGCCAAGAAGTCGGGGTCTCCGGGGAGCTGTTTTTT | CASSQEVGVSGELFF | TRBJ2-2 | TRBV4-1 | - | -
TGTGCCAGCAGTGAAGGCAAGATAGCGGGGGCCTACGAGCAGTACTTC | CASSEGKIAGAYEQYF | TRBJ2-7 | TRBV6-1 | - | TRBD2
TGTGCCAGCAGCGTAGGGGCAGGGTATAAAGGAAACACCATATATTTT | CASSVGAGYKGNTIYF | TRBJ1-3 | TRBV9 | - | -
TGTGCCAGCAGCTCTAGCGGGAGGGGGGGGGCGGATACGCAGTATTTT | CASSSSGRGGADTQYF | TRBJ2-3 | TRBV5-4 | - | TRBD2
TGTGCCAGCAGTTTCTCAGGGGGCGGGGGCTACACCTTC | CASSFSGGGGYTF | TRBJ1-2 | TRBV6-6 | - | TRBD1
TGTGCCAGCAGCCGGTCCGGCACAGATACGCAGTATTTT | CASSRSGTDTQYF | TRBJ2-3 | TRBV7-3 | - | -
TGTGCCAGCAGCGTAGATGGACAGGGGGATCAGCGGAAGGGCTACACCTTC | CASSVDGQGDQRKGYTF | TRBJ1-2 | TRBV9 | - | TRBD1
TGTGCCAGCAGCTTGAGTCCCGATAGGGGAAGAGAGACCCAGTACTTC | CASSLSPDRGRETQYF | TRBJ2-5 | TRBV5-4 | many | -
TGTGCCAGCGGTGGGGGACAGGGGAGCCTCGAGCAGTACTTC | CASGGGQGSLEQYF | TRBJ2-7 | TRBV6-1 | - | TRBD1
TGCAGCGTTGCAGTAGGGGGAAGTGGCTACACCTTC | CSVAVGGSGYTF | TRBJ1-2 | TRBV29-1 | - | -
TGTGCCAGCAGTTCTAGCGGTGGCACCGGGGAGCTGTTTTTT | CASSSSGGTGELFF | TRBJ2-2 | TRBV28 | - | TRBD2
TGTGCCAGCAGTTTACCTCCGGACAGGGGAGGCTATGGCTACACCTTC | CASSLPPDRGGYGYTF | TRBJ1-2 | TRBV28 | - | TRBD1
TGTGCCAGCAGCCGCGGGGAAAAACTGTTTTTT | CASSRGEKLFF | TRBJ1-4 | TRBV11-2 | - | -
TGTGCCAGCAGCTTAGACAGGGGCGAGACCCAGTACTTC | CASSLDRGETQYF | TRBJ2-5 | TRBV7-2 | - | TRBD1
TGTGCCAGCAGTTTAGGGGGCAGAGTGTCAACTGAAGCTTTCTTT | CASSLGGRVSTEAFF | TRBJ1-1 | TRBV28 | few | -
TGTGCCAGCAGCCGCGAAACAGGGGGCTATGGCTACACCTTC | CASSRETGGYGYTF | TRBJ1-2 | TRBV4-2 | - | TRBD1
TGTGCCATCAAGAGATCCGGGACTAGCTCCTACAATGAGCAGTTCTTC | CAIKRSGTSSYNEQFF | TRBJ2-1 | TRBV10-3 | - | TRBD2
TGTTCCAGCAGCCTCGACAGGGCCGCTGGCTACACCTTC | CSSSLDRAAGYTF | TRBJ1-2 | TRBV7-9 | - | TRBD1
TGCGCCAGCAGTCGGCCGGGACAGGGGGCGGGGGAGCAGTACTTC | CASSRPGQGAGEQYF | TRBJ2-7 | TRBV5-1 | - | TRBD1
TGTGCCAGCAGCTTAATGAGGGCTTTCGCGGGGGCCCCCTACGAGCAGTACTTC | CASSLMRAFAGAPYEQYF | TRBJ2-7 | TRBV7-8 | - | -
TGTGCCATCAGTGCGGGACAGGGTTTTACTGAAGCTTTCTTT | CAISAGQGFTEAFF | TRBJ1-1 | TRBV10-3 | - | TRBD1
TGTGCCAGCAGTCAGGACAGGGGGAGAACTGAAGCTTTCTTT | CASSQDRGRTEAFF | TRBJ1-1 | TRBV6-5 | - | TRBD1
TGTGCTAGTGGTTTAAGGGACTGGGGAAGTAGTGAGCAGTACTTC | CASGLRDWGSSEQYF | TRBJ2-7 | TRBV12-5 | - | -
TGTGCCAGCCGAACGACAGCTCCCTCGAACACTGAAGCTTTCTTT | CASRTTAPSNTEAFF | TRBJ1-1 | TRBV6-5 | - | -
TGTGCCATCAGTGGGCTGGGGCCGGCCCGTGATACGCAGTATTTT | CAISGLGPARDTQYF | TRBJ2-3 | TRBV10-3 | - | -
TGTGCCAGCAGCTTAACGTTCGGCGGGAGAGGAGATACGCAGTATTTT | CASSLTFGGRGDTQYF | TRBJ2-3 | TRBV7-3 | - | TRBD2
TGCGCCAGCAGCTCACCCTCTCCCGGCGAGCAGTACTTC | CASSSPSPGEQYF | TRBJ2-7 | TRBV5-1 | - | -
TGTGCCATCAGTGAGCCGGGGACAGGAGCTAACTATGGCTACACCTTC | CAISEPGTGANYGYTF | TRBJ1-2 | TRBV10-3 | - | TRBD1
TGTGCCAGCAGTCCCGACAGGGAACGCAAAGCTTTCTTT | CASSPDRERKAFF | TRBJ1-1 | TRBV7-8 | - | TRBD1
TGTGCCAGCAGTTTTAGTCGAACTGAAGCTTTCTTT | CASSFSRTEAFF | TRBJ1-1 | TRBV27 | - | -
TGTGCCAGCAGCTCCGGGGGGGCCTCGGGCCAAGAGACCCAGTACTTC | CASSSGGASGQETQYF | TRBJ2-5 | TRBV7-7 | - | TRBD2
TGTGCCAGCAGCGTTCGGACAGGGCCCGCAGATACGCAGTATTTT | CASSVRTGPADTQYF | TRBJ2-3 | TRBV5-6 | - | TRBD1
TGTGCCAGCAGCCGCTCGGACAGGGGGCACTATGGCTACACCTTC | CASSRSDRGHYGYTF | TRBJ1-2 | TRBV5-5 | - | TRBD1
TGTGCCAGCAGCCCCCGGACAAGAAGCACAGATACGCAGTATTTT | CASSPRTRSTDTQYF | TRBJ2-3 | TRBV7-2 | - | -
TGTGCCATCAGTGAGACGTGGGGGGGGAACACTGAAGCTTTCTTT | CAISETWGGNTEAFF | TRBJ1-1 | TRBV10-3 | - | -
TGTGCCAGCAGTCCTCCAGGAGGGGCAGGTGGCTACACCTTC | CASSPPGGAGGYTF | TRBJ1-2 | TRBV5-4 | - | -
TGTGCCATCAGCCCCTCCAGGAGCGGGTACGAGCAGTACTTC | CAISPSRSGYEQYF | TRBJ2-7 | TRBV10-3 | - | -
TGTGCCAGCAGCGTAGGGGGCGGGAGGGGATCTGGAGAGACCCAGTACTTC | CASSVGGGRGSGETQYF | TRBJ2-5 | TRBV9 | few | TRBD2
TGCGCCAGCAGTCTCTCCGGGACTAGCGATGAGCAGTTCTTC | CASSLSGTSDEQFF | TRBJ2-1 | TRBV10-1 | - | TRBD2
TGTGCCAGCAGCCCAGGGGCTGGGAAGCAGTTCTTC | CASSPGAGKQFF | TRBJ2-1 | TRBV9 | few | -
TGCGCCAGCAGCCAACGACGGGGGGGCCCGAACACCGGGGAGCTGTTTTTT | CASSQRRGGPNTGELFF | TRBJ2-2 | TRBV4-1 | - | TRBD2
TGTGCCTCGACCCCGGGACAGTTAAACACCGGGGAGCTGTTTTTT | CASTPGQLNTGELFF | TRBJ2-2 | TRBV11-2 | few | TRBD1
TGTGCCAGCTCATCTAAGAACGAGCAGTACTTC | CASSSKNEQYF | TRBJ2-7 | TRBV2 | - | -
TGTGCCAGCAGGCACCAGGGTCGCTACAATGAGCAGTTCTTC | CASRHQGRYNEQFF | TRBJ2-1 | TRBV11-1 | - | -
TGTGCCAGCAGCCGGCGACAGGGGAGGGAGACCCAGTACTTC | CASSRRQGRETQYF | TRBJ2-5 | TRBV7-2 | - | TRBD1
TGCAGCGTTGAGAAGTGGTCAGGGACCTACGAGCAGTACTTC | CSVEKWSGTYEQYF | TRBJ2-7 | TRBV29-1 | once | -
TGCAGCGGGGGACAGGGAGGGGATGAAAAACTGTTTTTT | CSGGQGGDEKLFF | TRBJ1-4 | TRBV29-1 | - | TRBD1
TGTGCCAGCAGTCAGAGAGGGGGACCAGCTGAAGCTTTCTTT | CASSQRGGPAEAFF | TRBJ1-1 | TRBV6-5 | - | -
TGTGCCAGCAGCCAAGCCCCTACTAGCGGGGGGGTCTATGAGCAGTTCTTC | CASSQAPTSGGVYEQFF | TRBJ2-1 | TRBV4-2 | few | TRBD2
TGCGCCAGCGTCGACCTACAGGGGGCCGCAGATACGCAGTATTTT | CASVDLQGAADTQYF | TRBJ2-3 | TRBV4-1 | - | TRBD1